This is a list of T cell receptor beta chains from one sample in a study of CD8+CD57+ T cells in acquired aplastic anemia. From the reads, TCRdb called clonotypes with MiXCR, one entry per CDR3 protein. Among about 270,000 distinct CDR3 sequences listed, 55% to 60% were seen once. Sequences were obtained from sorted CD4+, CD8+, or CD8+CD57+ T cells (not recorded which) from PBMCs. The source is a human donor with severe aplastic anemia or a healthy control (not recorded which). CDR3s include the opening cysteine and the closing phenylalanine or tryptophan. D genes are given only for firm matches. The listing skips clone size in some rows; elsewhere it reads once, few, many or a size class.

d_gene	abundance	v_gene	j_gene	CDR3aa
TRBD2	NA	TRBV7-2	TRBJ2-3	CASSSWTSGGSTDTQYF
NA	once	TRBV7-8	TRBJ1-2	CASSPARLGLSRGDYGYTF
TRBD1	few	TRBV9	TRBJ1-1	CASSAPHRGTEAFF
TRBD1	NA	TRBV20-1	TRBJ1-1	CSAGAGGREAFF
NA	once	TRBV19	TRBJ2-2	CASSIGFTGELFF
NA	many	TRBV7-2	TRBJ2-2	CASSLRSTNTGELFF
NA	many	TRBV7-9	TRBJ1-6	CASTPKGRDNSPLHF
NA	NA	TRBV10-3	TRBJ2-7	CAVMTAMSSYEQYF
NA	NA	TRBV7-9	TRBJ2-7	CASSLYFYSYSYEQYF
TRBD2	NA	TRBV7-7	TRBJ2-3	CASSLGRGPEGQTDTQYF
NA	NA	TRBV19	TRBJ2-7	CASSLRGSKAYEQYF
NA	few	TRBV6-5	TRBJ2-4	CASTRYDSISAKNIQYF
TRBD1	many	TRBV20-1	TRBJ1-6	CSARDLSGQGYSPLHF
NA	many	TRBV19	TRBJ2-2	CASTRVGGPNTGELFF
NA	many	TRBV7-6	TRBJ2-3	CASSSWGTDTQYF
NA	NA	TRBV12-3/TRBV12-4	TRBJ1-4	CASSLKAASILFF
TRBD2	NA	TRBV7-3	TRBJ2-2	CASSLTATSGKGDGELFF
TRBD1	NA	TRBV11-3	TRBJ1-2	CASSPGAGTGDGGYTF
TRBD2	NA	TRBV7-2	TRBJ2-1	CASSPPTARGGEQFF
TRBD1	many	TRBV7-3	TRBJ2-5	CASSKGTEETQYF
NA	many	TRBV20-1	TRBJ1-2	CSAFDGSDGYTF
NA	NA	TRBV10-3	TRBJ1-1	CAARLTESPTEAFF
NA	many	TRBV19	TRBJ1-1	CASSKRQPNTEAFF
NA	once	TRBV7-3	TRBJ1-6	CASSPVAGQGGISPPHF
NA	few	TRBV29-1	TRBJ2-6	CSVEDADGTGRGANVLTF
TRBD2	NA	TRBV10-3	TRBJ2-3	CAIRGTSGGFSTDTQYF
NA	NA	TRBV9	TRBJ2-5	CASSPGPPLQETQYF
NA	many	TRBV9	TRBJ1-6	CASSRGGSNSPLHF
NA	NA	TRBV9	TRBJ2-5	CASSPYEGGETQYF
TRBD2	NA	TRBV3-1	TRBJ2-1	CASSQPTGLAYEQFF
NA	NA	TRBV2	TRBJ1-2	CASSDMRQGVNTF